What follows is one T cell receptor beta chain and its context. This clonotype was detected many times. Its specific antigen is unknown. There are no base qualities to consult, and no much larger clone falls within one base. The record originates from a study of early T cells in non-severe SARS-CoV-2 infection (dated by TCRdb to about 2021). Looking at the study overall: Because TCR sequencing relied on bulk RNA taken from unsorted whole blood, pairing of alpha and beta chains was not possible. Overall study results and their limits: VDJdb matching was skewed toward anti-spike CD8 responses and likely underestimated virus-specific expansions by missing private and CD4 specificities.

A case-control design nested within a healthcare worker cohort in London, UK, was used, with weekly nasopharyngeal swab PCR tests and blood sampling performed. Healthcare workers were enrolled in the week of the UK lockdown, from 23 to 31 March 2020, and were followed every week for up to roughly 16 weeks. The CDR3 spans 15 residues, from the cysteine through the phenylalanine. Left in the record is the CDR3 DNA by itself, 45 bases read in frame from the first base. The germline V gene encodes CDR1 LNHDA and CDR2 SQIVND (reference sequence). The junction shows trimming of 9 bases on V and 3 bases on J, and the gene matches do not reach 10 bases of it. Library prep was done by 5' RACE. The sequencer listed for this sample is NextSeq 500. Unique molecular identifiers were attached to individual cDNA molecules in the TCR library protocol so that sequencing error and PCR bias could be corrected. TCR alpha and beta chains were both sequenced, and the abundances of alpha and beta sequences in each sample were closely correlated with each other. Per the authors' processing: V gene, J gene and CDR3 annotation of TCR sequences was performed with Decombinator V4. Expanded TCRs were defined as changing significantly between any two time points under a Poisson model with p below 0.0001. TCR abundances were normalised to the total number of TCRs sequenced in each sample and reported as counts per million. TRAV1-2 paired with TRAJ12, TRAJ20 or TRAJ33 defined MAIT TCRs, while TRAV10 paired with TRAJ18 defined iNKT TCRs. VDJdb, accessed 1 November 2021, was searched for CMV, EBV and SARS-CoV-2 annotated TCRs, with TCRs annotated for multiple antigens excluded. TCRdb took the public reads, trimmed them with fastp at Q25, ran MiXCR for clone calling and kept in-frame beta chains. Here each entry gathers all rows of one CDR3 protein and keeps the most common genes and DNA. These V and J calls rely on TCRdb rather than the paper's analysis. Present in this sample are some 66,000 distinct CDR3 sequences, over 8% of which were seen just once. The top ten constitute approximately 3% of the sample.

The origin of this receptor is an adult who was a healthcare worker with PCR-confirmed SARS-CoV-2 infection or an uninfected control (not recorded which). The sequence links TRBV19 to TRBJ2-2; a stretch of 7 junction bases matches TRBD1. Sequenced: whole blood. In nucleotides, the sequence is TGTGCCAGCACCTCCGGACAGGCTCACACCGGGGAGCTGTTTTTT. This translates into CASTSGQAHTGELFF.